The entry below describes one T cell receptor (beta chain). The record originates from a study of somatic mutations in cytotoxic T cells in rheumatoid arthritis. Study-level information: Flow sorting yielded some V beta antibody-stained T-cell populations at nearly 100% purity, among them V beta1+ cells sequenced for TCRB.

The CDR3 loop spans 13 amino acids. Germline V gene sequence: CDR1 SGHNT, CDR2 YYREEE (reference sequence). Deletions cut 0 bases from V and 5 bases from J, with 6 bases between. As processed by the authors: Patient CD8+ clones bigger than 1% seldom lined up with published virus-specific TCRB sequences. Profiled with immunoSEQ multiplex PCR; TCRdb holds only in-frame clones, not every one. The V and J calls and clone size are taken from that table; D and trimming were inferred from the DNA. The table shows approximately 9,700 clones, with approximately 86% occurring only once. The chain joins TRBV5-4 to TRBJ2-1; no clear D gene. Sequencing was performed on CD8+ T cells sorted from blood. The source is an adult with rheumatoid arthritis. CDR3 loop: CASSLDSNNEQFF. CDR3 coding DNA: TGTGCCAGCAGCTTGGATTCCAACAATGAGCAGTTCTTC.